The source of this T cell receptor (beta chain) is a study of identical twins. General study results and limits: The models gave estimates that fell short of the out-of-frame TCR alpha sharing seen in monozygotic twins. Fewer insertions characterized abundant cord blood beta clonotypes, whereas memory repertoires showed none.

The CDR3 length is 15 residues. CDR1 and CDR2 (germline): LGHNA, YSLEER. V trimming: 1 base; J trimming: 4 bases; junction bases outside the gene matches: 2. A single record per CDR3 protein comes from TCRdb applying MiXCR to the 5' RACE reads. The sample lists under 300,000 distinct CDR3 sequences, about 8.3% occurring once. This clonotype was observed many times. What it binds is not known. The sample also formed part of further work on yellow fever vaccine responses in identical twins.

The V call is TRBV4-3, the J call TRBJ2-7, with TRBD2 identical over 12 bases. This clonotype was obtained from a woman aged 18-35 years in good health. The sequencing input was CD8+ T cells sorted from blood. The DNA of the CDR3 is TGCGCCAGCAGCCAAGCCGGGACTAGCGGGTACGAGCAGTACTTC. Translated: CASSQAGTSGYEQYF.